Included here is one TCR beta chain sequence, with context. The antigen is undetermined. Assembly of TCR beta libraries relied on iRepertoire HTBI primers together with Arm-PCR of CDR3 regions. TCRdb redid the calling of the multiplex PCR reads with MiXCR, one entry per CDR3 protein. This repertoire shows a few hundred thousand distinct CDR3 sequences, about 20% found once; its top ten account for about an eighth. This sample is part of a study of regulatory T cells in long-lasting Graves disease. V lost 0 bases and J lost 6; bases outside the gene matches: 8. CDR1 SGHKS and CDR2 YYEKEE come from the germline V gene (reference sequence). The CDR3 runs 16 residues. Time point noted: persistent/refractory GD, antithyroid drugs over 5 years with positive TRAb. Extracted RNA from PBMCs served as the source of the TCR library. American Thyroid Association guidelines were used to diagnose Graves' disease. The patients included were those that came from an endocrinology department in Xi'an, China.

Broader study findings: Favored usage of TRBV28, TRBJ1-2 and TRBJ2-5 was recorded in persistent disease.

This rearrangement joins TRBV5-5 to TRBJ2-1; 8 bases align to TRBD2. The TCR originated in a female donor with Graves disease. This material consisted of peripheral blood mononuclear cells (PBMCs), taken when the disease was refractory, from a patient treated with antithyroid drugs. The chain's CDR3 is CASSLVPSGSGNEQFF. In nucleotides, the CDR3 is TGTGCCAGCAGCTTGGTCCCTAGCGGGTCGGGCAATGAGCAGTTCTTC.